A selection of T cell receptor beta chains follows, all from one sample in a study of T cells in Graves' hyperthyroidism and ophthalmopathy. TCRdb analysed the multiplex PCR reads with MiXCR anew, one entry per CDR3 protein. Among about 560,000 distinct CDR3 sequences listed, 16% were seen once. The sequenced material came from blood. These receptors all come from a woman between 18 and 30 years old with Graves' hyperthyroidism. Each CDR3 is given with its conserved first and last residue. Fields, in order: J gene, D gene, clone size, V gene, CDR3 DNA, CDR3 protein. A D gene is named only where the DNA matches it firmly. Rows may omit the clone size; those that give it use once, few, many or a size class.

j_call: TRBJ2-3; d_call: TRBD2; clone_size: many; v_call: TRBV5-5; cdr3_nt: TGTGCCAGCAGCTCCGCCCCGGGACTAGCGCCGACCGGGGGCACAGATACGCAGTATTTT; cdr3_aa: CASSSAPGLAPTGGTDTQYF
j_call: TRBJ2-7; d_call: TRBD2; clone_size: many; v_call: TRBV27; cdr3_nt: TGTGCCAGCAGTTTAATGGCTAGCGGGAGGGCCGGGTACGAGCAGTACTTC; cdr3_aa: CASSLMASGRAGYEQYF
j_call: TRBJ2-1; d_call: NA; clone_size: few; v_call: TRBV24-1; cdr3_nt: TGTGCCACCAGTGATTTGTTGGAATATGAGCAGTTCTTC; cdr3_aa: CATSDLLEYEQFF
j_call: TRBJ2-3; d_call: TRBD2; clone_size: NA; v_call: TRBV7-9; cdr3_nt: TGTGCCAGCAGCCTCCCTATGGGGGGGGTAACAGATACGCAGTATTTT; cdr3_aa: CASSLPMGGVTDTQYF
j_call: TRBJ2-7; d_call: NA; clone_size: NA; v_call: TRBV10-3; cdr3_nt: TGTGCCATCAGTGACCTAGCCCAGGGAGGCTACGAGCAGTACTTC; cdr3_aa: CAISDLAQGGYEQYF
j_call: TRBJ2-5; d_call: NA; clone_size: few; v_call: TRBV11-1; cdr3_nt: TGTGCCAGCAGCTTAGTCGGGGGGCGACAGGGCCCAGAGACCCAGTACTTC; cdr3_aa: CASSLVGGRQGPETQYF
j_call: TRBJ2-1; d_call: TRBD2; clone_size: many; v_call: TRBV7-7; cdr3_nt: TGTGCTAGCAGCGAAAGACCGGGACTAGAGGGGAGTGAGCAGTTCTTC; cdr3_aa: CASSERPGLEGSEQFF
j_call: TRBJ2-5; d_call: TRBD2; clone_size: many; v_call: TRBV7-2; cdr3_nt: TGTGCCAGCAGCCGGGGACTAGCGGGAGGCCCACAAGAGACCCAGTACTTC; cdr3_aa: CASSRGLAGGPQETQYF
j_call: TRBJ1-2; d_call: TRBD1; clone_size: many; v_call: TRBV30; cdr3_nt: TGTGCCTGCCCACAGGGGTTCAACTATGGCTACACCTTC; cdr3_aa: CACPQGFNYGYTF
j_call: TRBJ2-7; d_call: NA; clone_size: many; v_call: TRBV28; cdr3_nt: TGTGCCAGCAGTTTATCAACTGTATCAAGCTCCTACGAGCAGTACTTC; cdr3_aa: CASSLSTVSSSYEQYF
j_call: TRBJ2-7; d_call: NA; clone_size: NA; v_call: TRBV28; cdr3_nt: TGTGCCAGCAGTTTAGTGTGGGGCCCCCGAGCCTACGAGCAGTACTTC; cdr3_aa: CASSLVWGPRAYEQYF
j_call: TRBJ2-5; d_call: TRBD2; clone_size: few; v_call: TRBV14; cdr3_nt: TGTGCCAGCAGCCAAGAAGAGCGGGGCAAGACCCAGTACTTC; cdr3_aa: CASSQEERGKTQYF
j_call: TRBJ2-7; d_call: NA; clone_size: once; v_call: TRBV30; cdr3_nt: TGTGCCTGGGGGACGGACCACGAGCAGTACTTC; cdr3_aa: CAWGTDHEQYF
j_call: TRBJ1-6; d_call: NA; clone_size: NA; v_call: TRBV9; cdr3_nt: TGTGCCAGCAGCGTAGCTACAGGTTTGGGCCAAAATTCACCCCTCCACTTT; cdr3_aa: CASSVATGLGQNSPLHF
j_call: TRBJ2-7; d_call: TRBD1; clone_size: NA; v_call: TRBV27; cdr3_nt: TGTGCCAGCAGAGCTGACAGGGGGCTATACTACGAGCAGTACTTC; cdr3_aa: CASRADRGLYYEQYF
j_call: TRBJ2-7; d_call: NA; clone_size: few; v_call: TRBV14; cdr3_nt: TGTGCCAGCAGCCAGGGATCAGGGGGGGTCTACGAGCAGTACTTC; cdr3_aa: CASSQGSGGVYEQYF
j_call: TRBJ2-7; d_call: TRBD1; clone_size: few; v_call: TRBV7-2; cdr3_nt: TGTGCCAGCAGCTCAACGGCGGGACAGGGGGCCGGCGAGCAGTACTTC; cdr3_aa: CASSSTAGQGAGEQYF
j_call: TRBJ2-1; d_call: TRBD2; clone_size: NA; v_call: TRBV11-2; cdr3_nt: TGTGCCAGCAGCGTAGCCCAGGCGGGAGGAGGGAGGGAGCAGTTCTTC; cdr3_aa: CASSVAQAGGGREQFF
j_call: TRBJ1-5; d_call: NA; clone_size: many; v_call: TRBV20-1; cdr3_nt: TGCAGTGCTAGGGTTTCAGGGGGCAATCAGCCCCAGCATTTT; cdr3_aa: CSARVSGGNQPQHF
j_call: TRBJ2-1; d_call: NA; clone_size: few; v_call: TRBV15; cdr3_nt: TGTGCCACCAGCAGAGTAAGCTCCTACAATGAGCAGTTCTTC; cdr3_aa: CATSRVSSYNEQFF
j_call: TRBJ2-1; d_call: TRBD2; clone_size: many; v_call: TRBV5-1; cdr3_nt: TGCGCCAGCAGCTGGGGACTAGCGGGAGACAATGAGCAGTTCTTC; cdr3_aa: CASSWGLAGDNEQFF
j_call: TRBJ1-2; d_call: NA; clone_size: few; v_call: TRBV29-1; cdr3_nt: TGCAGCGTTGTCGACGGGGTCTACGGCTACACCTTC; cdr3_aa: CSVVDGVYGYTF
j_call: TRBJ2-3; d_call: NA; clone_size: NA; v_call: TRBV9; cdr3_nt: TGTGCCAGCAGCCTTTTAGCGGAGCGCACAGATACGCAGTATTTT; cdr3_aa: CASSLLAERTDTQYF
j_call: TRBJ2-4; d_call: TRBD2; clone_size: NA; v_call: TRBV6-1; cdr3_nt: TGTGCCAGCAGTAGCGGACTAGGAATTTTCCAAAACATTCAGTACTTC; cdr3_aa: CASSSGLGIFQNIQYF
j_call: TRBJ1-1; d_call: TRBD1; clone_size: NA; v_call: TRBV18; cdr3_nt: TGTGCCAGCTCCCCCCGGACAGGATCGAACACTGAAGCTTTCTTT; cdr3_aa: CASSPRTGSNTEAFF
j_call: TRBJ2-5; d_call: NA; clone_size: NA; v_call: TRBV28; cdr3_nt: TGTGCCAGCAGTTTATCCCTGACGTACCAAGAGACCCAGTACTTC; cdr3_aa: CASSLSLTYQETQYF
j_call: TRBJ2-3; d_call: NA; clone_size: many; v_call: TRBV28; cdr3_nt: TGTGCCAGCAGTTCAGTGGAAACAGGTGCAGATACGCAGTATTTT; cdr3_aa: CASSSVETGADTQYF
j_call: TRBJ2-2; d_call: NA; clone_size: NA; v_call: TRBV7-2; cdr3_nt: TGTGCCAGCAGCTCCCCGACAGCAAACACCGGGGAGCTGTTTTTT; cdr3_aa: CASSSPTANTGELFF
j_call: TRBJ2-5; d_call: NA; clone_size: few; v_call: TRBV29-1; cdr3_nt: TGCAGCGTTGAGGGAGAGACCCAGTACTTC; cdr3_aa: CSVEGETQYF
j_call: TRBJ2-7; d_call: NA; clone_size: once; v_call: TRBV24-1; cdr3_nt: TGTGCCACCAGTGATAGAGGCGGGGCCTACGAGCAGTACTTC; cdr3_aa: CATSDRGGAYEQYF